This T cell receptor (beta chain) was profiled in a study of response to subunit inactivated influenza vaccine. This clonotype was observed a few times. Germline CDR1 DFQATT, CDR2 SNEGSKA (reference sequence). V was trimmed by 0 bases and J by 0 bases, leaving 12 bases between them. The CDR3 has 17 amino acids. Using its own MiXCR run on the RT-PCR reads, TCRdb lists one record per CDR3 protein. This table holds approximately 700,000 distinct CDR3 sequences, 11% to 15% found once. The TCR sequence derives from a middle-aged man who received an inactivated influenza vaccine. Sequencing was performed on PBMCs from blood, taken 14 to 15 days before vaccination. The chain employs TRBV20-1 and TRBJ2-6; D is unresolved. CDR3 protein: CSARDLTVSSGANVLTF. Here the CDR3 DNA reads TGCAGTGCTAGAGATCTAACGGTTAGCTCTGGGGCCAACGTCCTGACTTTC.